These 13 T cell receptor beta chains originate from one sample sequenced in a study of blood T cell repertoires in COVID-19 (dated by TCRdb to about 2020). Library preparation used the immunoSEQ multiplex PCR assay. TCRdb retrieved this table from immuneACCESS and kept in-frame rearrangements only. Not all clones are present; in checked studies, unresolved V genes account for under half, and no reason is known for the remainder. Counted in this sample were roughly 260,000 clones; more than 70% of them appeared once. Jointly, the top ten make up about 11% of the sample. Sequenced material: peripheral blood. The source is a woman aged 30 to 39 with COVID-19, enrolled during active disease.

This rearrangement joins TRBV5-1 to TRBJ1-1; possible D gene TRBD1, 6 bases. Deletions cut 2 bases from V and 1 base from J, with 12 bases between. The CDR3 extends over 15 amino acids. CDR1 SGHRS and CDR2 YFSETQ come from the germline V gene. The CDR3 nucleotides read TGCGCCAGCAGCTTCTGGGACACGCCGAACACTGAAGCTTTCTTT. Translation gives CASSFWDTPNTEAFF.

The DNA for the CDR3 is TGTGCCAGCAGCCAGGCGAGATGGCGGGAGGGCACCGGGGAGCTGTTTTTT. Amino acids: CASSQARWREGTGELFF. The chain recombines TRBV14 with TRBJ2-2; TRBD2 agrees at 9 bases. Trimming cost V 3 bases and J 4 bases; bases outside gene matches: 9. The CDR3 length is 17 residues. Per the germline V gene, CDR1 is SGHDN and CDR2 is FVKESK.

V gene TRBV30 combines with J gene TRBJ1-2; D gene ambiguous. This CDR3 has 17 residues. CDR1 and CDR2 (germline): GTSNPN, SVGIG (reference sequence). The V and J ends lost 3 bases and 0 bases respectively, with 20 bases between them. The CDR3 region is CAWRYEGDGLANYGYTF. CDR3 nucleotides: TGTGCCTGGAGGTACGAAGGAGACGGATTAGCTAACTATGGCTACACCTTC.

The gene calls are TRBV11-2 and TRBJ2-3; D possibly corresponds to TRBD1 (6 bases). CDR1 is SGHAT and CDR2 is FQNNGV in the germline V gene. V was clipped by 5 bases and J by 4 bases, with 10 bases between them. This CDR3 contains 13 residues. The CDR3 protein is CASSATGPDTQYF. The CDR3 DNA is TGTGCCAGCAGCGCGACAGGCCCAGATACGCAGTATTTT.

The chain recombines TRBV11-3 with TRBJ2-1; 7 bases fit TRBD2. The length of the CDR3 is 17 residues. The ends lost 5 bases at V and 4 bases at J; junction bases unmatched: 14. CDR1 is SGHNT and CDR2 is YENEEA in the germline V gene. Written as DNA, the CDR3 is TGTGCCAGCAGCCCCTTCTTTGCAGCGGGGACTTACAATGAGCAGTTCTTC. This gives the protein CASSPFFAAGTYNEQFF.

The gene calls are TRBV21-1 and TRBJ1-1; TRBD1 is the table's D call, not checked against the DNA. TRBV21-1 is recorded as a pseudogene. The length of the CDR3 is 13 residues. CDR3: CASRQGMNTEAFF. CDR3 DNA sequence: TGTGCCAGCAGACAGGGGATGAACACTGAAGCTTTCTTT.

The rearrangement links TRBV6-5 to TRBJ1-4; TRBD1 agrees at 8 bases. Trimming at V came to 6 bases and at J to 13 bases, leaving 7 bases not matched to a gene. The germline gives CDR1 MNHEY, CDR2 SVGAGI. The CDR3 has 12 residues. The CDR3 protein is CASSRTGGGLFF. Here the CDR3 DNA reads TGTGCCAGCAGCCGCACAGGGGGAGGACTGTTTTTT.

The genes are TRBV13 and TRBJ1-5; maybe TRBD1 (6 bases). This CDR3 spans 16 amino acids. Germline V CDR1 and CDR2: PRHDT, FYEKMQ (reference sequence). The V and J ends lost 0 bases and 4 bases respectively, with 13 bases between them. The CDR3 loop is CASSLGRGGTNQPQHF. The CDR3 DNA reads TGTGCCAGCAGCTTAGGCAGAGGGGGTACTAATCAGCCCCAGCATTTT.

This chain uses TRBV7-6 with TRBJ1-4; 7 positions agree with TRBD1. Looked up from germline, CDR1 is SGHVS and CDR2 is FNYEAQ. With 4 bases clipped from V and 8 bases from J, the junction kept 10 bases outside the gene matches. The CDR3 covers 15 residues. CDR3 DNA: TGTGCCAGCAGCTCCCGGGACAGAGAGAACGAAAAACTGTTTTTT. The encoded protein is CASSSRDRENEKLFF. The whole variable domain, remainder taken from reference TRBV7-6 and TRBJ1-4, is GAGVSQSPRYKVTKRGQDVALRCDPISGHVSLYWYRQALGQGPEFLTYFNYEAQQDKSGLPNDRFSAERPEGSISTLTIQRTEQRDSAMYRCASSSRDRENEKLFFGSGTQLSVL.

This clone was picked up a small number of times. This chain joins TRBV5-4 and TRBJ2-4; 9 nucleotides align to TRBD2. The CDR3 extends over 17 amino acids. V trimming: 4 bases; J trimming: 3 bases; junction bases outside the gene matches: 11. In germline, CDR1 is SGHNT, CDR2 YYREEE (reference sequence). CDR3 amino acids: CASSDFGAGGIKNIQYF. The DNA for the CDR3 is TGTGCCAGCAGCGATTTTGGGGCGGGAGGGATCAAAAACATTCAGTACTTC. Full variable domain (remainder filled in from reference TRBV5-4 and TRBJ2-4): ETGVTQSPTHLIKTRGQQVTLRCSSQSGHNTVSWYQQALGQGPQFIFQYYREEENGRGNFPPRFSGLQFPNYSSELNVNALELDDSALYLCASSDFGAGGIKNIQYFGAGTRLSVL.

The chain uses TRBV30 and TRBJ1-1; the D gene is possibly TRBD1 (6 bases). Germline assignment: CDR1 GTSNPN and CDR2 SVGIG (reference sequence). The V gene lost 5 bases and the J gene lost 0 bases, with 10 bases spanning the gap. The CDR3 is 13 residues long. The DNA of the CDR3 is TGTGCCTGGCACAGGGTTCTGAACACTGAAGCTTTCTTT. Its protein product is CAWHRVLNTEAFF. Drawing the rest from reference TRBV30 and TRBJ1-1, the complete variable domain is SQTIHQWPATLVQPVGSPLSLECTVEGTSNPNLYWYRQAAGRGLQLLFYSVGIGQISSEVPQNLSASRPQDRQFILSSKKLLLSDSGFYLCAWHRVLNTEAFFGQGTRLTVV.

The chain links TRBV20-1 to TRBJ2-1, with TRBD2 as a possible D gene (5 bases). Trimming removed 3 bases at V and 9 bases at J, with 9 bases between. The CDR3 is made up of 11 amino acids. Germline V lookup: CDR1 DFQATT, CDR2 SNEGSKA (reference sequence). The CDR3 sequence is CSARGVTEQFF. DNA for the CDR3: TGCAGTGCTAGGGGAGTGACTGAGCAGTTCTTC.

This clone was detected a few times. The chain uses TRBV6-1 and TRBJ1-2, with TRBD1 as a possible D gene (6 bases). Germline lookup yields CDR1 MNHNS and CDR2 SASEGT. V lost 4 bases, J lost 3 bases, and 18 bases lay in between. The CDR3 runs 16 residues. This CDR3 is CASSADLQGPYYGYTF. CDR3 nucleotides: TGTGCCAGCAGTGCCGATTTACAGGGACCTTACTATGGCTACACCTTC.